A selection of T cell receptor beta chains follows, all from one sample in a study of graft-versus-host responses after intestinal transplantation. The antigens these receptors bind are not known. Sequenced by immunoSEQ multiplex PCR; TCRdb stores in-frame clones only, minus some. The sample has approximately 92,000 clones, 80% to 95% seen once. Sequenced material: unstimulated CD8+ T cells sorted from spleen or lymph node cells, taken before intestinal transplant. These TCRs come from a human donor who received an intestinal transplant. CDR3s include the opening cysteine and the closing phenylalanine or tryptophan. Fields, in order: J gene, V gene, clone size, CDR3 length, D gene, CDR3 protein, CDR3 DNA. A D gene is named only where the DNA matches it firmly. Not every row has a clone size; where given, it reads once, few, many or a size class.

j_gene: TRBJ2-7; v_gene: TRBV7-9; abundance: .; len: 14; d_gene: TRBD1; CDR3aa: CASSSRTGLHEQYF; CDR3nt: TGTGCCAGCAGCTCGAGGACAGGGCTTCACGAGCAGTACTTC
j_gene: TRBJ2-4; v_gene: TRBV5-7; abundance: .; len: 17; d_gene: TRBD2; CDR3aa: CASSIGIAGATKNIQYF; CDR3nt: TGTGCCAGCAGCATTGGCATAGCGGGGGCCACCAAAAACATTCAGTACTTC
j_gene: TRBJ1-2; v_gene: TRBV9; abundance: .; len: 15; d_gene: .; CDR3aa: CASSVGGPDHYGYTF; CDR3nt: TGTGCCAGCAGCGTGGGGGGGCCCGATCACTATGGCTACACCTTC
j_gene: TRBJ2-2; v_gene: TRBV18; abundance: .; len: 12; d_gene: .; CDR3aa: CASSPMTGELFF; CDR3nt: TGTGCCAGCTCCCCGATGACCGGGGAGCTGTTTTTT
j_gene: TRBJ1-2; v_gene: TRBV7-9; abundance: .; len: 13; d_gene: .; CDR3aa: CASSLTANYGYTF; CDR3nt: TGTGCCAGCAGCTTAACAGCAAACTATGGCTACACCTTC
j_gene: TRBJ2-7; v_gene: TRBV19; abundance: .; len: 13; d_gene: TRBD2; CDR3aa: CASSWGLYYEQYF; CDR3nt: TGTGCCAGTAGTTGGGGACTATACTACGAGCAGTACTTC
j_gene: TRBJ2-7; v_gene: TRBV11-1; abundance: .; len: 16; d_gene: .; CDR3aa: CASSPRTASGSYEQYF; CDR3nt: TGTGCCAGCAGCCCGAGAACAGCCAGCGGCTCCTACGAGCAGTACTTC
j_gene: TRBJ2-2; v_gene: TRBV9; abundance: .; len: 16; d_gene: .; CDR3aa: CASSTRSESLSGELFF; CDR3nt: TGTGCCAGCAGCACACGATCAGAGTCTTTGTCCGGGGAGCTGTTTTTT
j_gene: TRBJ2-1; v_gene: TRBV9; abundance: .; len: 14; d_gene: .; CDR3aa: CASSVVLDYNEQFF; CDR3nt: TGTGCCAGCAGCGTAGTACTGGACTACAATGAGCAGTTCTTC
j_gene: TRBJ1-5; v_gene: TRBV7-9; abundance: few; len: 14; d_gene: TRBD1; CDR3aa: CASSPTGGDQPQHF; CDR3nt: TGTGCCAGCAGTCCAACAGGGGGCGATCAGCCCCAGCATTTT
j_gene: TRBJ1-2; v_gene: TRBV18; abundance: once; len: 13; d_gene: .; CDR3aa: CASSFSGFYGYTF; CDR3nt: TGTGCCAGCTCATTTTCAGGGTTCTATGGCTACACCTTC
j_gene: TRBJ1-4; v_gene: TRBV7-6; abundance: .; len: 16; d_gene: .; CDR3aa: CASSSGPTATNEKLFF; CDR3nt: TGTGCCAGCAGCTCGGGACCGACCGCAACTAATGAAAAACTGTTTTTT
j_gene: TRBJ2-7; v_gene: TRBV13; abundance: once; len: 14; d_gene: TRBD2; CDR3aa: CASSLEAGGHEQYF; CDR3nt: TGTGCCAGCAGCTTAGAAGCGGGAGGCCACGAGCAGTACTTC
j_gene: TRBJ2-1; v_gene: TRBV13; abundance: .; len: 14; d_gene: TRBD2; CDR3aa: CASRERELYNEQFF; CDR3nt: TGTGCCAGCAGGGAGCGGGAGTTGTACAATGAGCAGTTCTTC
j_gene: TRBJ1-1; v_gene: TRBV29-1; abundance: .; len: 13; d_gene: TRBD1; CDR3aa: CSVDGTENTEAFF; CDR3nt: TGCAGCGTTGACGGGACAGAGAACACTGAAGCTTTCTTT
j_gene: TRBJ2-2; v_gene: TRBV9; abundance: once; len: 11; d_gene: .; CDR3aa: CASSSRGELFF; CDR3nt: TGTGCCAGCAGCAGCAGGGGGGAGCTGTTTTTT
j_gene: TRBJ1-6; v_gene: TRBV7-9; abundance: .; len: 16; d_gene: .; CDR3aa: CASSSYGRSGYSPLHF; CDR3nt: TGTGCCAGCAGCTCCTACGGGCGCAGCGGCTATTCACCCCTCCACTTT
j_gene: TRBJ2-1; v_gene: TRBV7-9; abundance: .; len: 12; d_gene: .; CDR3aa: CASSTQTNEQFF; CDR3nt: TGTGCCAGCAGCACACAAACGAATGAGCAGTTCTTC
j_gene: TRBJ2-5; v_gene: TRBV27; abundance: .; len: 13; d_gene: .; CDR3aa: CASSLGTQETQYF; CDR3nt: TGTGCCAGCAGTTTGGGGACCCAAGAGACCCAGTACTTC
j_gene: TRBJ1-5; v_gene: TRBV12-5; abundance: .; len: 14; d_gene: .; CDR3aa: CASGLTLRAQPQHF; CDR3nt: TGTGCTAGTGGTTTGACCTTAAGGGCTCAGCCCCAGCATTTT
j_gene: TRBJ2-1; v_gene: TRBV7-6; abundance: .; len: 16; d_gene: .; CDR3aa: CASSLGAGSSYNEQFF; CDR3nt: TGTGCCAGCAGCTTAGGGGCCGGGAGCTCCTACAATGAGCAGTTCTTC
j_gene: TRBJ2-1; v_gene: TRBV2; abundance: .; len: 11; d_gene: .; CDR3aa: CASPRGDEQFF; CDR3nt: TGTGCCAGCCCAAGGGGGGATGAGCAGTTCTTC
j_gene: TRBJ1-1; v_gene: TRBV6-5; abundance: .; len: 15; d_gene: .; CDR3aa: CASSYASEGRTEAFF; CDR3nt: TGTGCCAGCAGTTACGCGAGTGAGGGACGCACTGAAGCTTTCTTT
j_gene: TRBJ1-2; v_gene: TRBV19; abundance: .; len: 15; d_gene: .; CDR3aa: CASSIDPGFSYGYTF; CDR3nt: TGTGCCAGTAGTATAGATCCGGGCTTCAGCTATGGCTACACCTTC
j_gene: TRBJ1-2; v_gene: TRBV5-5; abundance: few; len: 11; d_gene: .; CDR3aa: CASSRAYGYTF; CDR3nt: TGTGCCAGCAGCCGAGCCTATGGCTACACCTTC
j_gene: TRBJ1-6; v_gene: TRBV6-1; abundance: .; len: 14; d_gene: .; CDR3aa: CASSPGQYNSPLHF; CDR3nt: TGTGCCAGCAGCCCCGGACAGTATAATTCACCCCTCCACTTT
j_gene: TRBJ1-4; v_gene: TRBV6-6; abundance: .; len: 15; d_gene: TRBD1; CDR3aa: CASSHGTGANEKLFF; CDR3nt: TGTGCCAGCAGTCACGGGACAGGGGCGAATGAAAAACTGTTTTTT
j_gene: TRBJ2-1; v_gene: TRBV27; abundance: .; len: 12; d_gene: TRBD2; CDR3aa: CASGLADIEQFF; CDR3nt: TGCGCAAGTGGACTAGCAGACATTGAGCAGTTCTTC
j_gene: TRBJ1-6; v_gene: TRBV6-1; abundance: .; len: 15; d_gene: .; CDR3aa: CASSDVAELNSPLHF; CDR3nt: TGTGCCAGCAGTGATGTAGCAGAGCTTAATTCACCCCTCCACTTT
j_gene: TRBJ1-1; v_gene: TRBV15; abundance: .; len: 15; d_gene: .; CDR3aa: CATSREWSPGTEAFF; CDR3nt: TGTGCCACCAGCAGAGAATGGAGCCCGGGCACTGAAGCTTTCTTT
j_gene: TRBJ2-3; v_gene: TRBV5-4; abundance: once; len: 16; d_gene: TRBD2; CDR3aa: CASSTGLAGGTDTQYF; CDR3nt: TGTGCCAGCAGCACCGGACTAGCGGGGGGCACAGATACGCAGTATTTT
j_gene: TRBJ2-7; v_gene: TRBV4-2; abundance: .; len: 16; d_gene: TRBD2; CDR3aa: CASSQDGTSGSYEQYF; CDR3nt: TGTGCCAGCAGCCAAGATGGGACTAGCGGCTCCTACGAGCAGTACTTC
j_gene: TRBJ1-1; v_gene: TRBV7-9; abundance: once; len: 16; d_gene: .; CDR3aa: CASSLGIGRGATEAFF; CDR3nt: TGTGCCAGCAGCTTAGGCATCGGGAGGGGGGCCACTGAAGCTTTCTTT
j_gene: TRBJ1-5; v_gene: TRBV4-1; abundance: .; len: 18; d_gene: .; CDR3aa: CASSQDVLGVDSNQPQHF; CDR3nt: TGCGCCAGCAGCCAAGATGTCTTGGGGGTGGACTCCAATCAGCCCCAGCATTTT
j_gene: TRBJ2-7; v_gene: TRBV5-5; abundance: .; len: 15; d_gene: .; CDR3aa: CASSHGWQGVYEQYF; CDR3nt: TGTGCCAGCAGCCACGGGTGGCAAGGGGTCTACGAGCAGTACTTC
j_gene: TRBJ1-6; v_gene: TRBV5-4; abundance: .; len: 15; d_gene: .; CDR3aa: CASSRNGQDNSPLHF; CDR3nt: TGTGCCAGCAGCAGAAATGGACAAGATAATTCACCCCTCCACTTT
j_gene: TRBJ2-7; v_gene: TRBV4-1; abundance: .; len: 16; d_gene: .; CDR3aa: CASSQIGGAPGDEQYF; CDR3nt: TGCGCCAGCAGCCAGATTGGGGGGGCGCCCGGGGACGAGCAGTACTTC
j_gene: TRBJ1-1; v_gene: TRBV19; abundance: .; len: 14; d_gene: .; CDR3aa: CASTWGGSNTEAFF; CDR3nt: TGTGCCAGTACCTGGGGGGGGTCGAACACTGAAGCTTTCTTT
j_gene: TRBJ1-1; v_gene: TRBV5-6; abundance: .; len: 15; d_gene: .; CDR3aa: CASSADSREDTEAFF; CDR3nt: TGTGCCAGCAGCGCGGACAGCCGAGAGGACACTGAAGCTTTCTTT
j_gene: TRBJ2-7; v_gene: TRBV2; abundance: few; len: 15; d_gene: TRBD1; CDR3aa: CASRNTGTGKDEQYF; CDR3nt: TGTGCCAGCAGGAATACCGGGACAGGGAAGGACGAGCAGTACTTC
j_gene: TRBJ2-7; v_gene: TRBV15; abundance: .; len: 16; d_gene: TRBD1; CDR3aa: CATSIAPGTGFYEQYF; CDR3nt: TGTGCCACCAGCATCGCTCCCGGGACAGGGTTCTACGAGCAGTACTTC
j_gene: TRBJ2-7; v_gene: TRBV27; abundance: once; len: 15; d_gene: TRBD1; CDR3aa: CASSINRDRAYEQYF; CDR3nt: TGTGCCAGCAGTATAAACCGGGACAGGGCCTACGAGCAGTACTTC
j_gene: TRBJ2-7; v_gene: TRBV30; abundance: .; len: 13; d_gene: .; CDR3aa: CAWISELLGEQYF; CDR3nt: TGTGCCTGGATATCGGAACTCCTCGGCGAGCAGTACTTC
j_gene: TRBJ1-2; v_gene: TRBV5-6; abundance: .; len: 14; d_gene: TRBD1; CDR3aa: CASSSGTGHYGYTF; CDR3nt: TGTGCCAGCAGTTCCGGGACAGGGCATTATGGCTACACCTTC
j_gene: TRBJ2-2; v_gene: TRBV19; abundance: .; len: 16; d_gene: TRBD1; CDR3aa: CASKSLWTGDTGELFF; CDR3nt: TGTGCCAGTAAAAGTCTATGGACAGGGGACACCGGGGAGCTGTTTTTT
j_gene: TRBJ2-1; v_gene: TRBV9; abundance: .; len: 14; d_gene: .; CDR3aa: CASSAYRVYNEQFF; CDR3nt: TGTGCCAGCAGCGCCTACCGAGTCTACAATGAGCAGTTCTTC
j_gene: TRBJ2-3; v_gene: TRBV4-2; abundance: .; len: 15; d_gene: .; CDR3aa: CASSQVYQGTDTQYF; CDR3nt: TGTGCCAGCAGCCAAGTATACCAAGGAACAGATACGCAGTATTTT
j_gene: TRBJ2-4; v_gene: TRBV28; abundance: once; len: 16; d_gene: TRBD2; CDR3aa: CASSLEGGLAKNIQYF; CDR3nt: TGTGCCAGCAGCCTAGAGGGAGGGCTAGCCAAAAACATTCAGTACTTC
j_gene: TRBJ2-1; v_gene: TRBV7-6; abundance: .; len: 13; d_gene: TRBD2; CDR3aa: CASSLAGGNEQFF; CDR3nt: TGTGCCAGCAGCCTAGCGGGGGGGAATGAGCAGTTCTTC
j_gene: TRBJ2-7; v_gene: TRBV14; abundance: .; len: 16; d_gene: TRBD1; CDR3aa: CASSQAPGQGIYEQYF; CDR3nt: TGTGCCAGCAGCCAAGCTCCGGGACAGGGGATCTACGAGCAGTACTTC
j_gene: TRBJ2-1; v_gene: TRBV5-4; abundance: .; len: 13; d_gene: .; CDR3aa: CASSPQEYNEQFF; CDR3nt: TGTGCCAGCAGCCCGCAAGAATACAATGAGCAGTTCTTC
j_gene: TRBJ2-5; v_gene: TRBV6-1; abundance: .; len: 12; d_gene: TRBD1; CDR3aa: CASSGQGETQYF; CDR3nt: TGTGCCAGCAGTGGACAGGGAGAGACCCAGTACTTC
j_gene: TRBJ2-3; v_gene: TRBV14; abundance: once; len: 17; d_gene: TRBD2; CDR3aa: CASSQDLRGGQADTQYF; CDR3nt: TGTGCCAGCAGCCAAGATTTGCGGGGGGGCCAGGCAGATACGCAGTATTTT
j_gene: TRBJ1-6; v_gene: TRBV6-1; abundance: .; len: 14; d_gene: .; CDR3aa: CASSWDTYNSPLHF; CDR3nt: TGTGCCAGCAGTTGGGACACCTATAATTCACCCCTCCACTTT
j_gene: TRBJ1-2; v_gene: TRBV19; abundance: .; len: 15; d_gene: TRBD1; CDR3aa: CASKRGQGAHHGYTF; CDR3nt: TGTGCCAGCAAGAGAGGACAGGGGGCACATCATGGCTACACCTTC
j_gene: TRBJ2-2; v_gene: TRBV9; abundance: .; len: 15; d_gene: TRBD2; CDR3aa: CASSVGAGVAGELFF; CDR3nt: TGTGCCAGCAGCGTAGGCGCGGGAGTGGCCGGGGAGCTGTTTTTT
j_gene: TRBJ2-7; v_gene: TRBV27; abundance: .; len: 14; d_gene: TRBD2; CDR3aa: CASSLTSGPYEQYF; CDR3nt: TGTGCCAGCAGCCTCACTAGCGGCCCCTACGAGCAGTACTTC